The 30 T cell receptor beta chains presented below share a single source sample, sequenced in a study of glioma-infiltrating T cells after dendritic cell vaccination (dated by TCRdb to about 2016). The method behind the library was the immunoSEQ multiplex PCR assay. In its TCRdb copy, this immuneACCESS table keeps in-frame sequences only and misses some clones. Where compared with another copy, unresolved V genes explain less than half of these, and the others have no known cause. The sample yields about 67,000 clones; under 90% were counted once. The leading ten clones occupy approximately 7.9% of the sample. The sample consisted of blood, taken before dendritic cell vaccination. These receptors all come from a human donor with glioblastoma.

This chain links TRBV4-1 with TRBJ1-1, with TRBD1 as a possible D gene (6 bases). This CDR3 is 15 amino acids long. Germline values: CDR1 MGHRA, CDR2 YSYEKL. The V end was cut by 1 base, the J end by 1 base, with 10 bases between. The CDR3 spells CASSQGDRWNTEAFF. CDR3 nucleotide sequence: TGCGCCAGCAGCCAAGGAGACAGGTGGAACACTGAAGCTTTCTTT.

The chain employs TRBV2 and TRBJ1-1; perhaps TRBD1 as D (5 bases). The CDR3 extends over 17 amino acids. CDR1 and CDR2 from the germline V gene are SNHLY and FYNNEI. Trimming took 6 bases from V and 1 from J, leaving 21 bases between them. CDR3 sequence reads: CASRSPPGRGENTEAFF. DNA of the CDR3: TGTGCCAGCAGAAGTCCGCCTGGGAGGGGCGAGAACACTGAAGCTTTCTTT.

The V gene is TRBV27, the J gene TRBJ2-3, with 7 bases identical to TRBD1. Germline V gene data show CDR1 as MNHEY and CDR2 as SMNVEV (reference sequence). The CDR3 totals 15 residues. The J segment lost 3 bases and the V segment lost 5 bases, leaving 8 bases of the junction unmatched. The CDR3 DNA follows: TGTGCCAGCAGTAGACAGGGAAGCGGTACAGATACGCAGTATTTT. It specifies CASSRQGSGTDTQYF.

This clone appeared a single time. The chain has TRBV7-2 and TRBJ2-1, with 9 positions matching TRBD1. The V segment lost 5 bases and the J segment 4 bases; nucleotides outside the gene matches: 6. This CDR3 spans 15 amino acids. CDR1 and CDR2 from the germline V gene are SGHTA and FQGNSA. For the CDR3, the DNA is TGTGCCAGCAGCCCGGACAGGGGCGCATACAATGAGCAGTTCTTC. It is translated as CASSPDRGAYNEQFF.

The genes are TRBV25-1 and TRBJ2-3, with 7 positions matching TRBD1. V lost 5 bases, J lost 8 bases, and 10 bases stayed unmatched. Germline loops: CDR1 MGHDK, CDR2 SYGVNS. The CDR3 contains 14 residues. This CDR3 is CASSPPARGPTQYF. CDR3 nucleotides: TGTGCCAGCAGTCCCCCCGCGAGGGGGCCTACGCAGTATTTT.

The rearrangement uses TRBV7-2 and TRBJ1-4, with D possibly TRBD1 on 5 matching bases. CDR1 is SGHTA, CDR2 FQGNSA, per germline. Trimming removed 5 bases at V and 12 bases at J, with 16 bases between. The CDR3 extends over 13 amino acids. DNA of the CDR3: TGTGCCAGCAGCCCCGCCCGGGGAGGGGAACTGTTTTTT. This codes for CASSPARGGELFF.

V and J are TRBV2 and TRBJ2-5; TRBD1 matches 7 bases. This CDR3 region has 13 residues. The J segment lost 4 bases and the V segment lost 7 bases, leaving 6 bases of the junction unmatched. Germline V gives CDR1 SNHLY, CDR2 FYNNEI. The CDR3 coding sequence is TGTGCCAGCATCAAGGACAGGATAGAGACCCAGTACTTC. This sequence encodes CASIKDRIETQYF.

J is TRBJ2-7 and V is TRBV6-5, with 9 bases lining up with TRBD1. After removal of 4 bases from V and 6 bases from J, the junction contained 7 bases not matched to a gene. In germline, CDR1 is MNHEY, CDR2 SVGAGI. The CDR3 extends over 14 amino acids. The CDR3 loop reads CASSLGTGQGEQYF. The CDR3 coding sequence is TGTGCCAGCAGTTTAGGGACAGGGCAGGGCGAGCAGTACTTC.

The chain links TRBV5-1 to TRBJ1-2; D not certain. The CDR3 extends over 16 amino acids. From germline, CDR1 is SGHRS and CDR2 YFSETQ. Trimming removed 4 bases at V and 0 bases at J, with 16 bases between. This CDR3 reads CASSPEAFLANYGYTF. The DNA for the CDR3 is TGCGCCAGCAGCCCCGAAGCTTTTCTAGCTAACTATGGCTACACCTTC.

The chain employs TRBV6-5 and TRBJ1-6; 9 bases are shared with TRBD1. Germline V CDR1 and CDR2: MNHEY, SVGAGI. V was clipped by 4 bases and J by 18 bases; unmatched bases: 4. The CDR3 has 11 amino acids. The CDR3 spells CASSSGTGYHF. CDR3 sequence (DNA): TGTGCCAGCAGTTCGGGGACAGGGTACCACTTT.

This chain joins TRBV5-4 and TRBJ1-1; 8 bases match TRBD1. Germline-derived CDR1 and CDR2 are SGHNT and YYREEE (reference sequence). V gave up 4 bases and J gave up 4 bases; unmatched junction bases: 9. CDR3 length: 15 amino acids. The CDR3 region is CASSSDRGQVTEAFF. The CDR3 region has the DNA TGTGCCAGCAGCAGCGACAGGGGACAGGTCACTGAAGCTTTCTTT.

The chain links TRBV23-1 to TRBJ2-5, with 8 nucleotides matching TRBD1. TRBV23-1 falls under the ORF class, with uncertain function. The ends lost 2 bases at V and 5 bases at J; junction bases unmatched: 4. The length of the CDR3 is 14 residues. This CDR3 is CASSQKDRDETQYF. CDR3 in DNA: TGCGCCAGCAGTCAAAAGGACAGGGACGAGACCCAGTACTTC.

V and J are TRBV27 and TRBJ1-1; D possibly corresponds to TRBD1 (6 bases). The CDR3 is 13 amino acids. Germline lookup yields CDR1 MNHEY and CDR2 SMNVEV (reference sequence). The V gene lost 6 bases and the J gene lost 6 bases, with 14 bases spanning the gap. CDR3 residues: CASRPTDSPEAFF. In DNA, the CDR3 is TGTGCCAGCAGGCCAACGGACAGTCCTGAAGCTTTCTTT.

This clone was observed a handful of times. The chain is built from TRBV5-4 and TRBJ1-1, with 10 bases aligning to TRBD1. Looked up from germline, CDR1 is SGHNT and CDR2 is YYREEE (reference sequence). The V and J ends lost 1 base and 5 bases, in that order; junction bases with no gene match: 5. The length of the CDR3 is 15 residues. In nucleotides, the CDR3 is TGTGCCAGCAGCTTGTCAGCGGACAGGGGGACTGAAGCTTTCTTT. This sequence encodes CASSLSADRGTEAFF.

The chain is built from TRBV5-6 and TRBJ2-7; D might be TRBD2 (6 bases). This CDR3 comprises 16 residues. Germline V gene lookup returns CDR1 SGHDT and CDR2 YYEEEE. The V gene lost 5 bases and the J gene lost 4 bases, with 22 bases spanning the gap. The CDR3 region has the DNA TGTGCCAGCAGTCGGGAGATGAACGCCGGAGGATACGAGCAGTACTTC. It translates to CASSREMNAGGYEQYF.

The chain recombines TRBV6-6 with TRBJ2-7; 8 nucleotides agree with TRBD1. Trimming at V came to 0 bases and at J to 0 bases, leaving 1 base not matched to a gene. Germline V gives CDR1 MNHNY, CDR2 SVGAGI (reference sequence). This CDR3 spans 15 amino acids. CDR3 in DNA: TGTGCCAGCAGTTACTCGACAGGGGACTCCTACGAGCAGTACTTC. Its protein is CASSYSTGDSYEQYF.

This clone was seen just once. This chain links TRBV13 with TRBJ2-5; 8 nucleotides agree with TRBD2. V lost 3 bases and J lost 7; bases outside the gene matches: 10. In germline, CDR1 is PRHDT, CDR2 FYEKMQ (reference sequence). The CDR3 sequence is 15 residues long. CDR3 region: CASSFRGGAYGTQYF. The CDR3 DNA reads as TGTGCCAGCAGCTTTCGGGGGGGGGCCTACGGGACCCAGTACTTC.

This chain connects TRBV6-1 to TRBJ1-6, with TRBD1 matching 9 bases. In germline, CDR1 is MNHNS, CDR2 SASEGT. V was clipped by 3 bases and J by 6 bases; unmatched bases: 6. CDR3 length equals 16 residues. CDR3 bases: TGTGCCAGCAGTGAGTATCCGGGACAGGGTAATTCACCCCTCCACTTT. Translating gives CASSEYPGQGNSPLHF.

V is TRBV7-8 and J is TRBJ1-1; 7 bases line up with TRBD1. The CDR3 is made up of 16 amino acids. The V gene end was trimmed by 1 base and the J gene end by 3 bases; junction bases not matched to a gene: 8. Germline values: CDR1 SGHVS, CDR2 FQNEAQ. CDR3 region: CASSLVVKGQHTEAFF. The CDR3 region has the DNA TGTGCCAGCAGCTTAGTAGTAAAGGGACAGCACACTGAAGCTTTCTTT.

V gene TRBV7-2 combines with J gene TRBJ1-5, with D tentatively TRBD1 (6 bases). CDR1 is SGHTA and CDR2 is FQGNSA in the germline V gene. CDR3 length: 15 amino acids. V was trimmed by 2 bases and J by 4 bases, leaving 12 bases between them. This CDR3 is CASSLKAGANQPQHF. The DNA for the CDR3 is TGTGCCAGCAGCTTAAAGGCAGGGGCTAATCAGCCCCAGCATTTT.

In its sample, this clone is medium-sized. This chain joins TRBV19 and TRBJ2-1; 16 bases agree with TRBD2. With 5 bases clipped from V and 6 bases from J, the junction kept 7 bases outside the gene matches. The CDR3 loop spans 17 amino acids. Per the germline V gene, CDR1 is LNHDA and CDR2 is SQIVND (reference sequence). This CDR3 is CASSGLGLAGGRNEQFF. The CDR3 DNA reads TGTGCCAGTAGTGGACTGGGACTAGCGGGGGGGCGCAATGAGCAGTTCTTC.

This clone was seen once. The chain joins TRBV5-1 to TRBJ1-4; tentatively, D is TRBD1 (5 bases). CDR3 length: 18 amino acids. V was clipped by 0 bases and J by 6 bases, with 21 bases between them. Germline V gives CDR1 SGHRS, CDR2 YFSETQ. The CDR3 sequence: CASSLERADNNFDEKLFF. The DNA for the CDR3 is TGCGCCAGCAGCTTGGAGCGTGCGGACAATAATTTTGATGAAAAACTGTTTTTT.

The chain uses TRBV2 and TRBJ2-2; tentative D call: TRBD2 (7 bases). Between the trimmed V and J ends, which lost 7 bases and 2 bases, there was a span of 14 bases. This CDR3 has 15 amino acids. From germline, CDR1 is SNHLY and CDR2 FYNNEI. The CDR3 DNA sequence: TGTGCCAGCATGGGGGGGGCTCGAAACACCGGGGAGCTGTTTTTT. This gives the protein CASMGGARNTGELFF.

The V gene is TRBV7-9, the J gene TRBJ1-3; possibly TRBD1 for D (5 bases). This CDR3 has 16 amino acids. Germline CDR1 SEHNR, CDR2 FQNEAQ (reference sequence). Trimming left V 2 bases short and J 1 base short, with 12 bases between. DNA of the CDR3: TGTGCCAGCAGCTTAACTCCAGACAGATCTGGAAACACCATATATTTT. Translation gives CASSLTPDRSGNTIYF.

In DNA, the CDR3 is TGTGCCACCAGCAGAGACGGAGCGGGGGGACGATTCTTCTACGAGCAGTACTTC. This gives the protein CATSRDGAGGRFFYEQYF. The chain joins TRBV15 to TRBJ2-7; 9 bases line up with TRBD2. This CDR3 has 18 amino acids. J gave up 3 bases and V 0 bases, and 12 bases lay outside the gene matches. Germline values: CDR1 LNHNV, CDR2 YYDKDF (reference sequence). Full variable domain (rest looked up from reference TRBV15 and TRBJ2-7): DAMVIQNPRYQVTQFGKPVTLSCSQTLNHNVMYWYQQKSSQAPKLLFHYYDKDFNNEADTPDNFQSRRPNTSFCFLDIRSPGLGDTAMYLCATSRDGAGGRFFYEQYFGPGTRLTVT.

Concerning this clone: At the DNA level, this CDR3 is encoded by other sequences in the same sample as well. CDR3 in DNA: TGTGCCAGCAGCTTAGGCAGGAACACTGAAGCTTTCTTT. This codes for CASSLGRNTEAFF. The chain joins TRBV7-3 to TRBJ1-1; D gene unclear. This CDR3 is built from 13 residues. V lost 2 bases to trimming and J lost 1 base, with 5 bases between them. CDR1 is SGHTA and CDR2 is FQGTGA in the germline V gene. Supplemented by reference TRBV7-3 and TRBJ1-1, the full variable domain reads GAGVSQTPSNKVTEKGKYVELRCDPISGHTALYWYRQSLGQGPEFLIYFQGTGAADDSGLPNDRFFAVRPEGSVSTLKIQRTERGDSAVYLCASSLGRNTEAFFGQGTRLTVV.

The CDR3 loop reads CASSLGGQQPQHF. In DNA, the CDR3 is TGTGCCAGCAGCCTCGGGGGACAGCAGCCCCAGCATTTT. The chain is built from TRBV5-5 and TRBJ1-5, with 7 positions matching TRBD1. The ends lost 4 bases at V and 7 bases at J; junction bases unmatched: 5. The CDR3 sequence is 13 residues long. CDR1 and CDR2 from the germline V gene are SGHKS and YYEKEE (reference sequence).

The chain combines TRBV7-9 with TRBJ1-2; 8 positions match TRBD1. The CDR3 spans 13 residues. Germline CDR1 and CDR2: SEHNR and FQNEAQ (reference sequence). Trimming cost V 3 bases and J 5 bases; bases outside gene matches: 2. CDR3 in DNA: TGTGCCAGCAGCTTGGACAGGGTTTATGGCTACACCTTC. Protein product: CASSLDRVYGYTF. Full variable domain (rest looked up from reference TRBV7-9 and TRBJ1-2): DTGVSQNPRHKITKRGQNVTFRCDPISEHNRLYWYRQTLGQGPEFLTYFQNEAQLEKSRLLSDRFSAERPKGSFSTLEIQRTEQGDSAMYLCASSLDRVYGYTFGSGTRLTVV.

The V and J genes are TRBV5-4 and TRBJ2-5; 11 positions match TRBD1. V lost 5 bases and J lost 2; bases outside the gene matches: 2. This CDR3 region has 14 residues. CDR1 is SGHNT, CDR2 YYREEE, per germline (reference sequence). In nucleotides, the CDR3 is TGTGCCAGCAGAAGGGACAGGGGGCAAGAGACCCAGTACTTC. This encodes CASRRDRGQETQYF.

This chain connects TRBV9 to TRBJ1-4; TRBD1 agrees at 7 bases. CDR3 length: 14 residues. The germline V gene encodes CDR1 SGDLS and CDR2 YYNGEE. V lost 6 bases, J lost 5 bases, and 7 bases stayed unmatched. The CDR3 DNA is TGTGCCAGCACCAGACAGGGAGAGAATGAAAAACTGTTTTTT. Its protein is CASTRQGENEKLFF.